Sequencing of this T cell receptor beta chain was carried out in a study of Ad26.COV2.S vaccination and SARS-CoV-2 variants. Study-level background: Enrolled in COV1001, the donor was in the Ad26.COV2.S trial arm, which received the vaccine.

Treatment reported: roughly 18 received Ad26.COV2.S at low or high dose, single or two shots; 5 received placebo; per-sample allocation not given. Sampling occurred on day 63 after the first vaccine or placebo injection. Only in-frame clones appear in the TCRdb table, and some are missing; sequencing was by immunoSEQ multiplex PCR. In the table there are about 680,000 clones, about 89% of which are singletons. In germline, CDR1 is MGHRA, CDR2 YSYEKL. Germline trimming cut 3 bases from V and 0 bases from J; bases unmatched to any gene: 8. The length of the CDR3 is 16 residues. With respect to this clone: Its antigen remains unidentified.

Notes on the study in general: Vaccinees and placebo recipients showed similar non-spike TCR breadth.

V and J are TRBV4-1 and TRBJ2-7, with 7 bases fitting TRBD1. The sequence was collected from a person between 18 and 65 years old who received the Ad26.COV2.S COVID-19 vaccine or a placebo. This material consisted of peripheral blood, taken in a trial of Ad26.COV2.S vaccine versus placebo. CDR3 region: CASSHLKGALSYEQYF. In DNA, the CDR3 is TGCGCCAGCAGCCATCTGAAGGGGGCCCTCTCCTACGAGCAGTACTTC.